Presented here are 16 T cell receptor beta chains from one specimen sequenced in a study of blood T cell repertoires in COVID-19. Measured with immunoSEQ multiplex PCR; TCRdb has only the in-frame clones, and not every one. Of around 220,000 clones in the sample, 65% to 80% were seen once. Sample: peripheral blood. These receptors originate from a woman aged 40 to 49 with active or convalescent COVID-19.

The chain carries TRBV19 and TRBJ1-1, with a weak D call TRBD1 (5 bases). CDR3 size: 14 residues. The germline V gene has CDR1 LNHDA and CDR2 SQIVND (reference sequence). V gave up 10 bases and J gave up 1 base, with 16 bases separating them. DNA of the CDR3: TGTGCCACTAGGGACTTCTCCGAGAACACTGAAGCTTTCTTT. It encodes CATRDFSENTEAFF.

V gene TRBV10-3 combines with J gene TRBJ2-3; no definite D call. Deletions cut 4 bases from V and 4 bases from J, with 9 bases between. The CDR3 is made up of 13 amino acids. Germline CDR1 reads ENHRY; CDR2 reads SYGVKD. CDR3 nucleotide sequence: TGTGCCATCAGTGCTGAGGTATCAGATACGCAGTATTTT. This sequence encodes CAISAEVSDTQYF.

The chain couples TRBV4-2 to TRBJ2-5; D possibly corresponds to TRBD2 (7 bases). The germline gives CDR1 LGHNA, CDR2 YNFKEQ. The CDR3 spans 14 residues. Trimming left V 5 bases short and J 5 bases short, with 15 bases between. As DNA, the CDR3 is TGTGCCAGCAGCTCGGGGGCGGGGGAGGAGACCCAGTACTTC. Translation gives CASSSGAGEETQYF.

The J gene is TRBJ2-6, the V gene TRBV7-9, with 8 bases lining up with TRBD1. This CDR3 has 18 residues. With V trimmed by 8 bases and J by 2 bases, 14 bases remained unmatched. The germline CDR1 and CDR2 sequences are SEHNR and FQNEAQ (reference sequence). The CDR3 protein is CASYRTGQVKPGANVLTF. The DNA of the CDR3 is TGTGCCAGCTATAGGACAGGGCAAGTCAAGCCTGGGGCCAACGTCCTGACTTTC.

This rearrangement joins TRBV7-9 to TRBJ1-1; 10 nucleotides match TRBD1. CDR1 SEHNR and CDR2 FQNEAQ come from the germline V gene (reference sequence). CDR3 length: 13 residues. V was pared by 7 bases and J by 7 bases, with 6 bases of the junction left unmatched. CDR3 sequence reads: CASNPTGGLEAFF. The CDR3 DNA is TGTGCCAGCAACCCGACAGGGGGCCTTGAAGCTTTCTTT.

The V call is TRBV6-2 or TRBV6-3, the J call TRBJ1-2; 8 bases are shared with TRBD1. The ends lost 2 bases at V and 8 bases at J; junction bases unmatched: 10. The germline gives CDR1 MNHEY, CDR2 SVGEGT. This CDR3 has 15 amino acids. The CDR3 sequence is CASSYPQTGEFGYTF. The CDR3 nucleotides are TGTGCCAGCAGTTACCCCCAGACAGGGGAGTTCGGCTACACCTTC.

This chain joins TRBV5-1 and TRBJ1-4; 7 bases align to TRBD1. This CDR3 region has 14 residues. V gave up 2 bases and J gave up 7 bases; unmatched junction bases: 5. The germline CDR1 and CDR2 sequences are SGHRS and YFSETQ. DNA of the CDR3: TGCGCCAGCAGCTTACAGGGGTTTGGTGAAAAACTGTTTTTT. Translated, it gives CASSLQGFGEKLFF.

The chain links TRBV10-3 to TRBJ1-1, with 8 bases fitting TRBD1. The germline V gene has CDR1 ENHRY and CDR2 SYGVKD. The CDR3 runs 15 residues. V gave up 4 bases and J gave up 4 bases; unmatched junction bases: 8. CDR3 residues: CAISAGQGEGTEAFF. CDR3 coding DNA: TGTGCCATCAGTGCCGGACAGGGCGAGGGCACTGAAGCTTTCTTT.

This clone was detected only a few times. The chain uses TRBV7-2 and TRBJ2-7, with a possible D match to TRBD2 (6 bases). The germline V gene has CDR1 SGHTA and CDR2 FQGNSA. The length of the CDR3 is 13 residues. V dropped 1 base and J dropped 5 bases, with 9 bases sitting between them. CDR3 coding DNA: TGTGCCAGCAGCTTAGATTGGGGGGACGAGCAGTACGTC. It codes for CASSLDWGDEQYV.

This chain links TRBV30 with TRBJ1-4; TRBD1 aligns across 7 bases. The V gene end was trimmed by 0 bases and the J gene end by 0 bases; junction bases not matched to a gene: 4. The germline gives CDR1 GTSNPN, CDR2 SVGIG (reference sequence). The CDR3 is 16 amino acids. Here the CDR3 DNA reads TGTGCCTGGAGTGTGTGGACAGGACCAACTAATGAAAAACTGTTTTTT. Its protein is CAWSVWTGPTNEKLFF. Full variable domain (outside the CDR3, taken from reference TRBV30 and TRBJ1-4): SQTIHQWPATLVQPVGSPLSLECTVEGTSNPNLYWYRQAAGRGLQLLFYSVGIGQISSEVPQNLSASRPQDRQFILSSKKLLLSDSGFYLCAWSVWTGPTNEKLFFGSGTQLSVL.

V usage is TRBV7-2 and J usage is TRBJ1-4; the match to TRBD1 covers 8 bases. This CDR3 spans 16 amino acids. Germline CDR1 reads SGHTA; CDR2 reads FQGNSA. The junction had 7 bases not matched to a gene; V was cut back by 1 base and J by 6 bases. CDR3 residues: CASSLGPQGAYEKLFF. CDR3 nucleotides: TGTGCCAGCAGCTTAGGCCCTCAGGGGGCGTATGAAAAACTGTTTTTT.

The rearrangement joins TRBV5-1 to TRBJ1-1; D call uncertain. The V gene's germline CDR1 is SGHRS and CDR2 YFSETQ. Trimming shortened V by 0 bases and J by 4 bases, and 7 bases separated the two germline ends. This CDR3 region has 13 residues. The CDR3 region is CASSLAGSTEAFF. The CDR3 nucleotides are TGCGCCAGCAGCTTGGCCGGGAGCACTGAAGCTTTCTTT.

The CDR3 here is CASSLVGGEQYV. The DNA for the CDR3 is TGTGCCAGCAGCTTGGTGGGAGGCGAGCAGTACGTC. This rearrangement joins TRBV5-4 to TRBJ2-7; TRBD2 is a possible D gene (6 bases). CDR1 SGHNT and CDR2 YYREEE come from the germline V gene (reference sequence). V gave up 0 bases and J gave up 6 bases, with 7 bases separating them. The length of the CDR3 is 12 residues.

CDR3 DNA: TGTGCCAGCAGCCCCTCACAGGGGGCCACTGAAGCTTTCTTT. As protein: CASSPSQGATEAFF. The V call is TRBV7-9, the J call TRBJ1-1, with 9 bases fitting TRBD1. CDR1 is SEHNR, CDR2 FQNEAQ, per germline (reference sequence). V was clipped by 5 bases and J by 4 bases; unmatched bases: 5. This CDR3 comprises 14 residues.

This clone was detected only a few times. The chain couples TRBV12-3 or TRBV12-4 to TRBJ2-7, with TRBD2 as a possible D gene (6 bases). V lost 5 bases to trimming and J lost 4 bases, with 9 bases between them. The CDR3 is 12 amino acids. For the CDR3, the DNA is TGTGCCAGCAGTCGCCGGGAGTACGAGCAGTACTTC. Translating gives CASSRREYEQYF.

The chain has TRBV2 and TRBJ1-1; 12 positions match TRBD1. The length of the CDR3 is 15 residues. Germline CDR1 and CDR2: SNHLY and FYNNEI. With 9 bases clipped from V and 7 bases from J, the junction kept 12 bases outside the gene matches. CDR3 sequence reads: CASTRDRGLFDEAFF. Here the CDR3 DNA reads TGTGCCAGTACTCGGGACAGGGGGCTTTTCGATGAAGCTTTCTTT.